The 19 T cell receptor beta chains below come from one sample, sequenced in a study of T-cell memory formation after mild COVID-19. A single record per CDR3 protein comes from TCRdb applying MiXCR to the 5' RACE reads. The sample includes 150,000 to 200,000 distinct CDR3 sequences, around a tenth seen only once; the top ten take roughly 3.8%. The sequenced sample was PBMCs or a T cell subset sorted from them (not recorded which). These receptors all stem from a man aged 18-30 years who had mild COVID-19 (a few samples of this study predate the infection). Cell type and time point are not known.

The chain combines TRBV25-1 with TRBJ1-1, with a tentative D call TRBD1 (6 bases). Trimming pared 0 bases from V and 3 bases from J, leaving 14 bases between. Germline V gene data show CDR1 as MGHDK and CDR2 as SYGVNS. The CDR3 is 16 residues long. The CDR3: CASSEYNGGTYTEAFF. Here the CDR3 DNA reads TGTGCCAGCAGTGAATACAACGGAGGGACATACACTGAAGCTTTCTTT.

This chain joins TRBV11-1 and TRBJ2-3, with TRBD2 as a possible D gene (6 bases). Germline CDR1 is SGHAT and CDR2 is FQDESV (reference sequence). CDR3 length equals 16 residues. The V and J ends lost 7 bases and 9 bases respectively, with 26 bases between them. The CDR3 DNA reads TGTGCCAGCACCCGAGCCCGGGGGAGCACCGGGGAAACGCAGTATTTT. Its translation: CASTRARGSTGETQYF.

This chain connects TRBV29-1 to TRBJ2-1; 7 bases map to TRBD1. V dropped 2 bases and J dropped 3; count of bases not matched to a gene: 7. The CDR3 runs 15 residues. Germline assignment: CDR1 SQVTM and CDR2 ANQGSEA. CDR3 residues: CSVETPGGFYNEQFF. CDR3 DNA: TGCAGCGTTGAAACGCCAGGGGGATTCTACAATGAGCAGTTCTTC.

The V and J genes are TRBV18 and TRBJ2-7; D is possibly TRBD1 (6 bases). Germline V gene sequence: CDR1 KGHSH, CDR2 LQKENI. The CDR3 is 13 amino acids. V lost 5 bases and J lost 5, with 13 bases in between. The CDR3 nucleotides are TGTGCCAGCTCAAGTCAGGGGAGCAACGAGCAGTACGTC. Translation: CASSSQGSNEQYV.

This chain joins TRBV4-2 and TRBJ1-1; D call uncertain. Looked up from germline, CDR1 is LGHNA and CDR2 is YNFKEQ. The V gene lost 4 bases and the J gene lost 3 bases, with 9 bases spanning the gap. The CDR3 totals 13 residues. CDR3 DNA sequence: TGTGCCAGCAGCCTCGACCGGGACACTGAAGCTTTCTTT. It is translated as CASSLDRDTEAFF.

This clonotype was seen more than once but under ten times. The chain uses TRBV18 and TRBJ2-7; 7 bases agree with TRBD1. CDR3 length: 15 residues. The junction had 8 bases not matched to a gene; V was cut back by 3 bases and J by 3 bases. Germline loops: CDR1 KGHSH, CDR2 LQKENI. Here the CDR3 reads CASSPPGTALYEQYF. The CDR3 region has the DNA TGTGCCAGCTCACCCCCCGGGACAGCCCTCTACGAGCAGTACTTC.

This clonotype was seen ten or more times. J is TRBJ2-7 and V is TRBV6-2 or TRBV6-3; D call uncertain. The CDR3 contains 12 residues. CDR1 is MNHEY, CDR2 SVGEGT, per germline. V lost 4 bases and J lost 5, with 9 bases in between. In DNA form, the CDR3 reads TGTGCCAGCAGTTCTCGGACGGACGAGCAGTACTTC. Translation: CASSSRTDEQYF.

This clonotype was counted a few times. The CDR3 region has the DNA TGTGCCAGCAGTTTAGGTCTAGCGGGGGGCGGTGGAGATACGCAGTATTTT. This translates into CASSLGLAGGGGDTQYF. This chain uses TRBV12-3 or TRBV12-4 with TRBJ2-3; TRBD2 agrees at 11 bases. Germline trimming cut 1 base from V and 5 bases from J; bases unmatched to any gene: 8. The CDR3 length is 17 residues.

The table lists this clonotype with many counts. This chain links TRBV10-1 with TRBJ2-1, with 9 positions matching TRBD1. This CDR3 is 13 amino acids long. Per germline, CDR1 WNHNN and CDR2 SYGVQD (reference sequence). Trimming cost V 6 bases and J 8 bases; bases outside gene matches: 5. The CDR3 loop reads CASRGQGDHEQFF. The CDR3 DNA reads TGCGCCAGCAGGGGACAGGGTGACCATGAGCAGTTCTTC.

The table lists this clonotype with many counts. The chain is built from TRBV4-1 and TRBJ2-3; TRBD2 is a possible D gene (6 bases). CDR1 and CDR2 (germline): MGHRA, YSYEKL. This CDR3 has 16 amino acids. Trimming stripped 0 bases from V and 2 bases from J, with 12 bases between. The CDR3 spells CASSQEAGPNTDTQYF. CDR3 DNA sequence: TGCGCCAGCAGCCAAGAGGCGGGGCCCAACACAGATACGCAGTATTTT.

This clonotype was detected only a few times. The chain joins TRBV5-1 to TRBJ2-5, with TRBD2 matching 9 bases. CDR3 size: 16 residues. V lost 5 bases to trimming and J lost 1 base; unmatched junction nucleotides: 9. Germline-derived CDR1 and CDR2 are SGHRS and YFSETQ. CDR3 amino acids: CASRQSGGPVQETQYF. The CDR3 DNA reads as TGCGCCAGCAGACAGAGCGGGGGGCCTGTCCAAGAGACCCAGTACTTC.

In this sample, this clonotype turned up a few times. The rearrangement joins TRBV6-6 to TRBJ2-1; the D is unclear. This CDR3 has 10 residues. Per germline, CDR1 MNHNY and CDR2 SVGAGI (reference sequence). The germline V and J ends were trimmed by 4 bases and 12 bases, with 7 bases remaining between them. CDR3 bases: TGTGCCAGCAGTTCCACCGGGCAGTTCTTC. Protein: CASSSTGQFF.

This clonotype was seen only a few times. The chain employs TRBV4-1 and TRBJ2-1, with 15 bases fitting TRBD2. The CDR3 is 15 residues long. Trimming took 6 bases from V and 9 from J; bases not matched to a gene: 6. Germline lookup yields CDR1 MGHRA and CDR2 YSYEKL. The CDR3 spells CASSRTSGGAGEQFF. The DNA of the CDR3 is TGCGCCAGCAGTCGGACTAGCGGGGGGGCCGGTGAGCAGTTCTTC.

The chain is built from TRBV7-6 and TRBJ1-1; perhaps TRBD1 as D (6 bases). Trimming shortened V by 5 bases and J by 1 base, and 14 bases separated the two germline ends. This CDR3 comprises 15 residues. Germline CDR1 and CDR2: SGHVS and FNYEAQ. CDR3 coding DNA: TGTGCCAGCAGCGTTAGGGACATCGGGAACACTGAAGCTTTCTTT. Protein: CASSVRDIGNTEAFF.

This clonotype was found once. The rearrangement links TRBV7-2 to TRBJ1-1; D is uncertain. Between the trimmed V and J ends, which lost 1 base and 4 bases, there was a span of 7 bases. The CDR3 loop spans 13 amino acids. Looked up from germline, CDR1 is SGHTA and CDR2 is FQGNSA. The CDR3 sequence is CASSLEAGTEAFF. In DNA form, the CDR3 reads TGTGCCAGCAGCTTAGAAGCGGGCACTGAAGCTTTCTTT.

This clonotype was seen a handful of times. V gene TRBV18 combines with J gene TRBJ2-1, with 10 bases aligning to TRBD2. J gave up 8 bases and V 4 bases, and 11 bases lay outside the gene matches. This CDR3 is built from 16 residues. The germline CDR1 and CDR2 sequences are KGHSH and LQKENI. The CDR3 region is CASSRTAGTSVYEQFF. The CDR3 coding sequence is TGTGCCAGCTCACGGACAGCCGGGACTAGCGTGTATGAGCAGTTCTTC.

This clonotype was seen ten or more times. The chain recombines TRBV10-3 with TRBJ1-2, with D maybe TRBD1 (5 bases). Looked up from germline, CDR1 is ENHRY and CDR2 is SYGVKD. The CDR3 covers 14 residues. V gave up 2 bases and J gave up 4 bases, with 11 bases separating them. CDR3 DNA sequence: TGTGCCATCAGTGAGGGGCGGGGGAGCTATGGCTACACCTTC. It encodes CAISEGRGSYGYTF.

This chain links TRBV12-3 or TRBV12-4 with TRBJ2-3; tentative D call: TRBD2 (6 bases). The CDR3 covers 14 residues. V lost 4 bases and J 6 bases, leaving 14 bases between the germline ends. The DNA of the CDR3 is TGTGCCAGCAGTTCCCGTGGGGGGTCCGATACGCAGTATTTT. Translating it yields CASSSRGGSDTQYF.

The V and J genes are TRBV12-3 or TRBV12-4 and TRBJ1-5; D is perhaps TRBD1 (6 bases). This CDR3 is 14 amino acids long. V shed 1 base and J shed 6 bases, with 10 bases lying between them. The CDR3: CASSLDRAAQPQHF. The DNA for the CDR3 is TGTGCCAGCAGTTTAGACAGGGCCGCTCAGCCCCAGCATTTT.